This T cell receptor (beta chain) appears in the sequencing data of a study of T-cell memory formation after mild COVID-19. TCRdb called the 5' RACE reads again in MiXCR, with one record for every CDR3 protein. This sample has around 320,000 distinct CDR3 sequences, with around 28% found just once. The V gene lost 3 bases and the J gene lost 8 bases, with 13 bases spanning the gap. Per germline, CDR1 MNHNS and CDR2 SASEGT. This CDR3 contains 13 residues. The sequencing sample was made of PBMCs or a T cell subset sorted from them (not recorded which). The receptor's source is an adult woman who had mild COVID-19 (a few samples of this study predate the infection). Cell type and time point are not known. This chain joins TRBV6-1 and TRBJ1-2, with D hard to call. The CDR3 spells CASSENLKKGYTF. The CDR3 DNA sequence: TGTGCCAGCAGTGAGAATCTAAAGAAGGGCTACACCTTC.